Each of the 26 T cell receptor beta chains below was sequenced from the same sample in a study of T cells after yellow fever vaccination. MiXCR, run by TCRdb on the 5' RACE reads, gives a single entry per CDR3 protein. The sample holds 300,000 to 400,000 distinct CDR3 sequences, roughly 7.5% seen once. This specimen was PBMCs, taken roughly seven weeks after the first yellow fever vaccination. The receptors were gathered from a man aged 18 to 29 who received the YFV17D yellow fever vaccine.

This clonotype was counted only a few times. The V gene is TRBV10-3, the J gene TRBJ1-5; D might be TRBD1 (5 bases). Germline CDR1 reads ENHRY; CDR2 reads SYGVKD. V was shortened by 3 bases and J by 2 bases, with 11 bases between the two germline ends. This CDR3 region has 15 residues. The CDR3 DNA reads TGTGCCATCAGTGAAGGGGAGTTCGGCAATCAGCCCCAGCATTTT. It encodes CAISEGEFGNQPQHF.

This clonotype was counted only a few times. V is TRBV12-3 or TRBV12-4 and J is TRBJ1-2, with 11 bases fitting TRBD1. Trimming cost V 6 bases and J 4 bases; bases outside gene matches: 4. The CDR3 spans 14 residues. Written as DNA, the CDR3 is TGTGCCAGCAGCCAGGGACAGGGGGTCTATGGCTACACCTTC. Its translation is CASSQGQGVYGYTF.

There are a few counts of this clonotype. The chain uses TRBV6-5 and TRBJ2-1; TRBD1 aligns across 7 bases. Germline lookup yields CDR1 MNHEY and CDR2 SVGAGI. Germline trimming cut 0 bases from V and 4 bases from J; bases unmatched to any gene: 6. This CDR3 is 16 amino acids long. The CDR3 loop is CASSYSNRGPYNEQFF. The DNA of the CDR3 is TGTGCCAGCAGTTACTCCAACAGGGGACCTTACAATGAGCAGTTCTTC.

This clonotype appeared a few times. The chain employs TRBV5-1 and TRBJ2-5; 7 nucleotides align to TRBD2. V lost 0 bases and J lost 4; bases outside the gene matches: 6. This CDR3 has 15 residues. The germline gives CDR1 SGHRS, CDR2 YFSETQ. The chain's CDR3 is CASSLGDYLGETQYF. As DNA, the CDR3 is TGCGCCAGCAGCTTGGGGGACTACCTGGGAGAGACCCAGTACTTC.

CDR3 in amino acids: CASSADRAQETQYF. CDR3 bases: TGTGCCAGCAGCGCCGACAGGGCCCAAGAGACCCAGTACTTC. This chain links TRBV11-2 with TRBJ2-5, with 7 bases aligning to TRBD1. Germline assignment: CDR1 SGHAT and CDR2 FQNNGV. J lost 1 base, V lost 5 bases, and 4 bases had no gene match. The CDR3 length is 14 residues.

This clonotype was found a few times. This rearrangement joins TRBV29-1 to TRBJ2-1; TRBD2 matches at 11 bases. V dropped 6 bases and J dropped 0; count of bases not matched to a gene: 7. The CDR3 runs to 16 residues. Germline V gene data show CDR1 as SQVTM and CDR2 as ANQGSEA. The CDR3 coding sequence is TGCAGCGTCGAGGGACTAGCGGCACGCTCCTACAATGAGCAGTTCTTC. Protein sequence: CSVEGLAARSYNEQFF.

V usage is TRBV4-1 and J usage is TRBJ2-7, with D tentatively TRBD1 (6 bases). Trimming cost V 6 bases and J 2 bases, with 14 bases left between them. The CDR3 runs 14 residues. Germline lookup yields CDR1 MGHRA and CDR2 YSYEKL. The chain's CDR3 is CASRNRELPYEQYF. The CDR3 region has the DNA TGCGCCAGCAGGAACAGGGAATTACCCTACGAGCAGTACTTC.

The V call is TRBV20-1, the J call TRBJ1-1; possible D gene TRBD1, 5 bases. Germline-derived CDR1 and CDR2 are DFQATT and SNEGSKA (reference sequence). The CDR3 totals 13 residues. Deletions cut 5 bases from V and 3 bases from J, with 13 bases between. The CDR3 nucleotides are TGCAGTGCTCCCGCTGGGGGGTACACTGAAGCTTTCTTT. Translation gives CSAPAGGYTEAFF.

The gene calls are TRBV4-3 and TRBJ2-7; D could derive from TRBD1 or TRBD2 (6 bases each). Germline CDR1 is LGHNA and CDR2 is YSLEER. Trimming removed 4 bases from V and 0 bases from J, with 16 bases in between. The CDR3 has 16 amino acids. The CDR3 is CASSLSGQRSSYEQYF. The CDR3, as DNA: TGCGCCAGCAGCCTTAGCGGACAGAGGAGCTCCTACGAGCAGTACTTC.

There are a few counts of this clonotype. The J gene is TRBJ2-2, the V gene TRBV28; TRBD2 matches at 8 bases. Unmatched junction bases numbered 1, after V lost 7 bases and J lost 3 bases. The CDR3 is 13 residues long. Germline assignment: CDR1 MDHEN and CDR2 SYDVKM. CDR3 region: CASNGGDTGELFF. The CDR3 DNA follows: TGTGCCAGCAACGGGGGGGACACCGGGGAGCTGTTTTTT.

In this sample, this clonotype turned up a few times. CDR3 nucleotide sequence: TGTGCCAGCAGCCTTTGGACGGATTATGGCTACACCTTC. Its protein is CASSLWTDYGYTF. J is TRBJ1-2 and V is TRBV3-1; D not resolved. V dropped 4 bases and J dropped 5 bases, with 11 bases sitting between them. This CDR3 contains 13 residues. CDR1 LGHDT and CDR2 YNNKEL come from the germline V gene (reference sequence).

The rearrangement links TRBV30 to TRBJ2-2; D possibly corresponds to TRBD2 (5 bases). The CDR3 runs 12 residues. The germline gives CDR1 GTSNPN, CDR2 SVGIG (reference sequence). Trimming took 4 bases from V and 5 from J, leaving 8 bases between them. The CDR3 coding sequence is TGTGCCTGGACGAGGGTGACCGGGGAGCTGTTTTTT. Encoded protein: CAWTRVTGELFF.

This chain connects TRBV7-2 to TRBJ2-3; D not certain. Trimming took 3 bases from V and 2 from J, leaving 6 bases between them. This CDR3 is 13 amino acids long. Germline V gene sequence: CDR1 SGHTA, CDR2 FQGNSA. The CDR3 DNA follows: TGTGCCAGCAGCTTCACCCCCACAGATACGCAGTATTTT. Translating gives CASSFTPTDTQYF.

This chain uses TRBV4-3 with TRBJ2-7; D gene unclear. V gave up 1 base and J gave up 6 bases, with 19 bases separating them. The CDR3 spans 16 residues. Germline V gene lookup returns CDR1 LGHNA and CDR2 YSLEER. The CDR3 is CASSQVFSRSMSEQYF. The CDR3 region has the DNA TGCGCCAGCAGCCAAGTTTTCTCCAGGAGTATGTCCGAGCAGTACTTC.

The chain couples TRBV6-5 to TRBJ1-1; D gene unclear. Trimming took 2 bases from V and 2 from J, leaving 15 bases between them. Per the germline V gene, CDR1 is MNHEY and CDR2 is SVGAGI. There are 16 residues in the CDR3. CDR3 sequence reads: CASSYRYPEGNTEAFF. The CDR3, as DNA: TGTGCCAGCAGTTACCGATACCCCGAGGGAAACACTGAAGCTTTCTTT.

This clonotype was counted only a few times. The J gene is TRBJ1-3, the V gene TRBV5-6, with 8 bases lining up with TRBD1. CDR1 is SGHDT, CDR2 YYEEEE, per germline. The CDR3 spans 15 residues. The V and J ends lost 5 bases and 0 bases, in that order; junction bases with no gene match: 4. Here the CDR3 reads CASRGQEGSGNTIYF. The CDR3 DNA follows: TGTGCCAGCAGGGGACAGGAAGGCTCTGGAAACACCATATATTTT.

Ten or more counts support this clonotype. The rearrangement uses TRBV20-1 and TRBJ2-3; TRBD2 aligns across 8 bases. Germline CDR1 and CDR2: DFQATT and SNEGSKA (reference sequence). This CDR3 has 12 residues. Trimming removed 8 bases from V and 6 bases from J; junction bases left unmatched: 7. The CDR3 region has the DNA TGCAGTTCACATAGCGGGGTGGATACGCAGTATTTT. Translated, it gives CSSHSGVDTQYF.

This clonotype was seen a few times. The chain couples TRBV20-1 to TRBJ1-2; maybe TRBD1 (6 bases). The CDR3 spans 13 residues. Trimming shortened V by 6 bases and J by 6 bases, and 17 bases separated the two germline ends. CDR1 is DFQATT and CDR2 is SNEGSKA in the germline V gene (reference sequence). CDR3 sequence (DNA): TGCAGTGCCGTAGGGGGGGCAGGGGATGGCTACACCTTC. Its protein product is CSAVGGAGDGYTF.

This clonotype came up many times. This chain uses TRBV5-1 with TRBJ1-1; D gene unclear. The germline CDR1 and CDR2 sequences are SGHRS and YFSETQ. Trimming removed 4 bases from V and 3 bases from J, with 10 bases in between. This CDR3 spans 13 amino acids. The CDR3 DNA is TGCGCCAGCAGCGTCGACGGGGACACTGAAGCTTTCTTT. Residues: CASSVDGDTEAFF.

This clonotype was seen a handful of times. This rearrangement joins TRBV24-1 to TRBJ2-1; 7 bases agree with TRBD1. Germline V gene lookup returns CDR1 KGHDR and CDR2 SFDVKD. The CDR3 covers 17 residues. V dropped 1 base and J dropped 1; count of bases not matched to a gene: 6. The CDR3: CATSDFTGAVSYNEQFF. The CDR3 DNA sequence: TGTGCCACCAGTGATTTTACAGGGGCGGTTTCCTACAATGAGCAGTTCTTC.

To note about this clonotype: One junction end does not reproduce the germline sequence, and a read error may be involved. V is TRBV6-5 and J is TRBJ1-4, with D possibly matching TRBD1 (5 bases). CDR1 is MNHEY, CDR2 SVGAGI, per germline. CDR3 length equals 15 residues. The CDR3 sequence: CASSDSGATNEKLFF. CDR3 DNA: TGTGCCAGCAGTGACTCGGGGGCAACTAATGAAAAACTGTTTTTT.

This clonotype was counted a few times. CDR3 sequence (DNA): TGTGCCAGCTCACCATTTGACGGGGGGGCTTCAGGAGATACGCAGTATTTT. Its protein product is CASSPFDGGASGDTQYF. The chain has TRBV18 and TRBJ2-3; 8 bases line up with TRBD2. The CDR3 sequence is 17 residues long. Germline CDR1 reads KGHSH; CDR2 reads LQKENI. The V gene end was trimmed by 2 bases and the J gene end by 5 bases; junction bases not matched to a gene: 12.

This clonotype was detected only a few times. The chain uses TRBV12-3 or TRBV12-4 and TRBJ2-1, with 10 bases identical to TRBD2. The V gene end was trimmed by 3 bases and the J gene end by 6 bases; junction bases not matched to a gene: 5. This CDR3 region has 15 residues. The CDR3 DNA reads TGTGCCAGCAGTTTCGGACTAGCGGTTTCCAATGAGCAGTTCTTC. As protein: CASSFGLAVSNEQFF.

This sequence joins TRBV7-8 and TRBJ1-1; D remains ambiguous. V lost 1 base and J lost 3, with 6 bases in between. The CDR3 length is 13 residues. Germline CDR1 is SGHVS and CDR2 is FQNEAQ. The chain's CDR3 is CASSLGPDTEAFF. CDR3 nucleotide sequence: TGTGCCAGCAGCTTAGGCCCCGACACTGAAGCTTTCTTT.

In its sample, this clonotype was seen many times. This rearrangement joins TRBV12-3 or TRBV12-4 to TRBJ2-1; no definite D call. CDR3 size: 13 residues. V shed 3 bases and J shed 6 bases, with 9 bases lying between them. The CDR3 loop is CASSFWGGNEQFF. DNA of the CDR3: TGTGCCAGCAGTTTTTGGGGTGGCAATGAGCAGTTCTTC.

This clonotype was found a few times. The V call is TRBV11-2, the J call TRBJ2-7, with 7 positions matching TRBD2. The CDR3 sequence is 15 residues long. The V gene's germline CDR1 is SGHAT and CDR2 FQNNGV. The trim removed 5 bases at V and 2 bases at J, leaving 9 bases unmatched. The CDR3 protein is CASSAQRDGTYEQYF. DNA for the CDR3: TGTGCCAGCAGCGCCCAGCGGGACGGAACCTACGAGCAGTACTTC.